This T cell receptor (beta chain) was recorded in a study of CD8 T cells in ankylosing spondylitis. Study observations and caveats: Researchers reportedly found disease-linked clones significantly enriched in matched ankylosing spondylitis synovial fluid.

Germline CDR1 reads LGHNA; CDR2 reads YNFKEQ. The V end was cut by 0 bases, the J end by 5 bases, with 7 bases between. The length of the CDR3 is 13 residues. MiXCR was run by TCRdb on the 5' RACE reads, yielding one entry per CDR3 protein. Among approximately 250,000 distinct CDR3 sequences, roughly 32% were seen once, and the ten largest hold approximately 4.6%. With respect to this clonotype: As yet, its antigen is unknown.

The specimen was blood, either unsorted or a sorted T cell fraction (not recorded which). This clonotype was obtained from a male donor with ankylosing spondylitis or in good health (not recorded which). The chain employs TRBV4-2 and TRBJ2-5; no clear D. The CDR3 sequence is CASSQDPSETQYF. CDR3 sequence (DNA): TGTGCCAGCAGCCAAGACCCCTCCGAGACCCAGTACTTC.